This T cell receptor beta chain was obtained from a study of CD8+ T cells in alopecia areata. Study summary: Skin grafts from roughly 6-12-month-old C3H/HeJ donors with spontaneous alopecia were placed on 7-10-week-old female C3H/HeJ mice.

Cutaneous lymph node cells were pooled, and they were sorted using CD4, CD8alpha, NKG2D, NKG2ACE and other markers. In this sample, this clone turned up a few times. Its antigen is currently unknown. Gene names denote mouse genes. The sequenced fragment ends 4 residues before the CDR3 boundary, so the rest is inferred from the germline J gene. Study-wide findings and caveats: Shared TCR sequences were less clear between patients than in mice, possibly partly from HLA diversity. Normal-skin resident alphabeta T cells also appear among scalp sample sequences. Lesional scalp exceeded normal scalp in clonality, especially in alopecia totalis/universalis.

Following extraction, RNA underwent reverse transcription to cDNA, which served as the sequencing template. Assay: immunoSEQ multiplex PCR; the TCRdb copy retains only in-frame clones and omits some. Listed here are roughly 260,000 clones without any singletons, the top ten holding roughly 1.2%. CDR3 length equals 16 residues. The germline V gene has CDR1 LGHNA and CDR2 YNLKQL (reference sequence). The ends were cut back, 1 base at V and 3 bases at J, with 13 bases in the middle. The receptor's source is a C3H/HeJ mouse with alopecia areata. Mice of this strain are of MHC haplotype H2-k. The sample was CD4+ T cells sorted from a lymph node. The chain links TRBV5 to TRBJ2-1; TRBD1 might be the D (7 bases). The CDR3 here is CASSQVRGVFYAEQFF. The CDR3 DNA, read in part, is TGTGCCAGCAGCCAAGTCAGGGGGGTCTTCTATGCT.